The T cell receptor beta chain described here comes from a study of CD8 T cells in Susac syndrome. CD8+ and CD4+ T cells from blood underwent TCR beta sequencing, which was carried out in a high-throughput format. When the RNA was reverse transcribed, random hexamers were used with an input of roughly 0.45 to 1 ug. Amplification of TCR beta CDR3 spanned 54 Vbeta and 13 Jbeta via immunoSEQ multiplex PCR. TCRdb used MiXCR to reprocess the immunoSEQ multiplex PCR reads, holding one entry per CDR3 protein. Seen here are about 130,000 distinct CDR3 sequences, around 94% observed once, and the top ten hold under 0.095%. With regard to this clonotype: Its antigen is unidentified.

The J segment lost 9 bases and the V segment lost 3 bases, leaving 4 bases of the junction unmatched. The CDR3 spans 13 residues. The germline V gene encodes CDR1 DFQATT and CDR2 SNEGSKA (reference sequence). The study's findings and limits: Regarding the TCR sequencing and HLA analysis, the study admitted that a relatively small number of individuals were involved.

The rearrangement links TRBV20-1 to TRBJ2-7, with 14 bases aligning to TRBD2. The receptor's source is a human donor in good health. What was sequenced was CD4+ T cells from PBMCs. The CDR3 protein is CSARGTSGSLQYF. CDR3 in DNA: TGCAGTGCTAGGGGGACTAGCGGGAGTCTGCAGTACTTC.